Following are 29 T cell receptor beta chains from one sample sequenced in a study of Graves' ophthalmopathy and Graves' hyperthyroidism. Using RNA transcripts, the TCR beta CDR3 regions were amplified. Scientists carried out first-round RT-PCR using HTBI primers and then a second-round multiplex PCR. TCRdb ran MiXCR on the multiplex PCR reads and lists one entry per CDR3 protein. The table lists over 500,000 distinct CDR3 sequences, roughly 20% of them singletons. Sequencing used peripheral blood. The receptors here all came from a woman under 30 with stable Graves' hyperthyroidism. Some clones in this sample may be carry-over from other donors' samples.

In its sample, this clonotype was seen many times. J is TRBJ2-7 and V is TRBV9, with D possibly being TRBD2 (5 bases). Germline CDR1 is SGDLS and CDR2 is YYNGEE. The CDR3 consists of 14 residues. V lost 4 bases and J lost 3, with 14 bases in between. CDR3 loop: CASSLTPGSYEQYF. Here the CDR3 DNA reads TGTGCCAGCAGCCTGACCCCGGGGAGCTACGAGCAGTACTTC. Full variable domain (rest looked up from reference TRBV9 and TRBJ2-7): DSGVTQTPKHLITATGQRVTLRCSPRSGDLSVYWYQQSLDQGLQFLIQYYNGEERAKGNILERFSAQQFPDLHSELNLSSLELGDSALYFCASSLTPGSYEQYFGPGTRLTVT.

This chain connects TRBV18 to TRBJ1-2, with TRBD1 matching 7 bases. The ends lost 1 base at V and 7 bases at J; junction bases unmatched: 9. Per the germline V gene, CDR1 is KGHSH and CDR2 is LQKENI. The CDR3 covers 15 residues. CDR3 protein: CASSPRGGDNLGYTF. CDR3 sequence (DNA): TGTGCCAGCTCACCACGAGGGGGCGATAATCTTGGCTACACCTTC.

This clonotype was seen many times. The gene calls are TRBV27 and TRBJ2-5; 10 positions agree with TRBD1. This CDR3 is 16 amino acids long. V lost 5 bases, J lost 3 bases, and 9 bases stayed unmatched. Per germline, CDR1 MNHEY and CDR2 SMNVEV (reference sequence). In nucleotides, the CDR3 is TGTGCCAGCAGTAAGAACCCGGGACAGGGGAAAGAGACCCAGTACTTC. Translating it yields CASSKNPGQGKETQYF.

This clonotype was detected ten times or more. J is TRBJ2-7 and V is TRBV6-1; TRBD1 is a possible D gene (6 bases). This CDR3 spans 14 amino acids. V was pared by 6 bases and J by 3 bases, with 15 bases between. CDR1 is MNHNS and CDR2 is SASEGT in the germline V gene. The CDR3 loop reads CASSREQGFYEQYF. The CDR3 bases are TGTGCCAGCAGCCGTGAACAGGGCTTCTACGAGCAGTACTTC.

This clonotype came up many times. V and J are TRBV7-9 and TRBJ1-5; TRBD1 is a possible D gene (5 bases). CDR1 and CDR2 from the germline V gene are SEHNR and FQNEAQ (reference sequence). V was shortened by 4 bases and J by 7 bases, with 11 bases between the two germline ends. The CDR3 extends over 13 amino acids. The CDR3 here is CASSSEGWQPQHF. The CDR3 coding sequence is TGTGCCAGCAGCTCCGAGGGGTGGCAGCCCCAGCATTTT.

The rearrangement joins TRBV11-2 to TRBJ1-5, with D uncertain. From germline, CDR1 is SGHAT and CDR2 FQNNGV. Trimming shortened V by 0 bases and J by 1 base, and 7 bases separated the two germline ends. This CDR3 has 15 amino acids. CDR3: CASSLDPMSNQPQHF. DNA of the CDR3: TGTGCCAGCAGCTTAGACCCGATGAGCAATCAGCCCCAGCATTTT. Based on the CDR3 plus reference TRBV11-2 and TRBJ1-5, the full variable domain is EAGVAQSPRYKIIEKRQSVAFWCNPISGHATLYWYQQILGQGPKLLIQFQNNGVVDDSQLPKDRFSAERLKGVDSTLKIQPAKLEDSAVYLCASSLDPMSNQPQHFGDGTRLSIL.

This chain joins TRBV5-1 and TRBJ1-2; TRBD1 is a possible D gene (6 bases). V was trimmed by 4 bases and J by 4 bases, leaving 14 bases between them. The germline V gene has CDR1 SGHRS and CDR2 YFSETQ. There are 14 residues in the CDR3. CDR3 coding DNA: TGCGCCAGCAGCCCACGACAGGAGGGCTATGGCTACACCTTC. The encoded protein is CASSPRQEGYGYTF.

This clonotype was counted a few times. V is TRBV29-1 and J is TRBJ1-2, with a possible D match to TRBD1 (5 bases). The V end was cut by 4 bases, the J end by 3 bases, with 9 bases between. The CDR3 runs to 12 residues. The V gene's germline CDR1 is SQVTM and CDR2 ANQGSEA. In DNA form, the CDR3 reads TGCAGCGTTGCCAGGGATGACTATGGCTACACCTTC. Translated, it gives CSVARDDYGYTF. Filled out from reference TRBV29-1 and TRBJ1-2, the complete variable domain reads SAVISQKPSRDICQRGTSLTIQCQVDSQVTMMFWYRQQPGQSLTLIATANQGSEATYESGFVIDKFPISRPNLTFSTLTVSNMSPEDSSIYLCSVARDDYGYTFGSGTRLTVV.

This clonotype was seen at least ten times. V usage is TRBV15 and J usage is TRBJ2-2; 9 nucleotides match TRBD2. The germline V gene has CDR1 LNHNV and CDR2 YYDKDF (reference sequence). V shed 4 bases and J 3 bases; nucleotides not matched to a gene: 12. The CDR3 runs to 18 residues. The CDR3 DNA reads TGTGCCACCAGCAACAGGGGTCTAGCGGGGAGGTACACCGGGGAGCTGTTTTTT. This gives the protein CATSNRGLAGRYTGELFF. The full variable domain, rest sourced from reference TRBV15 and TRBJ2-2, is DAMVIQNPRYQVTQFGKPVTLSCSQTLNHNVMYWYQQKSSQAPKLLFHYYDKDFNNEADTPDNFQSRRPNTSFCFLDIRSPGLGDTAMYLCATSNRGLAGRYTGELFFGEGSRLTVL.

V is TRBV6-2 or TRBV6-3 and J is TRBJ2-7; a weak D match, TRBD1 (5 bases). Germline CDR1 and CDR2: MNHEY and SVGEGT. The CDR3 contains 14 residues. With 6 bases removed from V and 7 bases from J, the gap between germline ends came to 19 bases. In DNA, the CDR3 is TGTGCCAGCAGATCCGTGGCAGGGTTAGGGGAGCAGTACTTC. It codes for CASRSVAGLGEQYF.

This clonotype showed up many times. The chain is built from TRBV20-1 and TRBJ2-7; the D is unclear. CDR3 size: 11 residues. CDR1 and CDR2 from the germline V gene are DFQATT and SNEGSKA (reference sequence). Trimming stripped 0 bases from V and 4 bases from J, with 4 bases between. The CDR3 reads CSAREGYEQYF. As DNA, the CDR3 is TGCAGTGCTAGAGAGGGGTACGAGCAGTACTTC.

This clonotype was seen at least ten times. The V call is TRBV28, the J call TRBJ2-2, with 7 bases fitting TRBD1. The length of the CDR3 is 17 residues. CDR1 is MDHEN, CDR2 SYDVKM, per germline. The junction had 8 bases not matched to a gene; V was cut back by 1 base and J by 3 bases. DNA of the CDR3: TGTGCCAGCAGTTTATATGAGGGGGCCATTTACACCGGGGAGCTGTTTTTT. It encodes CASSLYEGAIYTGELFF.

This clonotype showed up just a few times. The V and J genes are TRBV24-1 and TRBJ2-2; 9 bases are shared with TRBD2. This CDR3 spans 17 amino acids. After removal of 0 bases from V and 7 bases from J, the junction contained 8 bases not matched to a gene. Germline CDR1 is KGHDR and CDR2 is SFDVKD. CDR3 amino acids: CATSDLGIAGAVGELFF. The CDR3 DNA reads TGTGCCACCAGTGATTTGGGAATAGCGGGAGCGGTCGGGGAGCTGTTTTTT.

This clonotype was picked up many times. CDR3 amino acids: CASSFPGFDEQYF. For the CDR3, the DNA is TGTGCCAGCAGTTTCCCAGGGTTCGACGAGCAGTACTTC. The chain combines TRBV28 with TRBJ2-7, with a weak D call TRBD1 (5 bases). This CDR3 spans 13 amino acids. V lost 3 bases and J lost 5, with 11 bases in between. Looked up from germline, CDR1 is MDHEN and CDR2 is SYDVKM.

V and J are TRBV19 and TRBJ1-1; 7 positions agree with TRBD1. The CDR3 is 14 residues long. The V and J ends lost 9 bases and 4 bases, in that order; junction bases with no gene match: 11. CDR1 and CDR2 (germline): LNHDA, SQIVND (reference sequence). Written as DNA, the CDR3 is TGTGCCAGCAGGGGGGACCCCCGGAGCACTGAAGCTTTCTTT. It yields the protein CASRGDPRSTEAFF.

With regard to this clonotype: This could be a read error, since a much larger clone is one nucleotide away. V usage is TRBV30 and J usage is TRBJ1-2; 9 positions agree with TRBD1. Germline CDR1 is GTSNPN and CDR2 is SVGIG (reference sequence). The CDR3 loop spans 15 amino acids. J lost 12 bases, V lost 3 bases, and 17 bases had no gene match. The CDR3: CAWRAGTGTPRGDTF. The CDR3 DNA follows: TGTGCCTGGAGAGCCGGGACAGGGACCCCTCGGGGCGACACCTTC.

This clonotype appeared many times. The genes are TRBV10-3 and TRBJ1-5; TRBD1 matches at 8 bases. The germline CDR1 and CDR2 sequences are ENHRY and SYGVKD. V was clipped by 6 bases and J by 2 bases; unmatched bases: 3. The CDR3 runs to 14 residues. CDR3 DNA sequence: TGTGCCATCAGCCCGACAGGGGGCAATCAGCCCCAGCATTTT. Encoded protein: CAISPTGGNQPQHF.

The chain couples TRBV6-5 to TRBJ1-2, with a weak D call TRBD1 (5 bases). Per germline, CDR1 MNHEY and CDR2 SVGAGI. The V and J ends lost 2 bases and 8 bases respectively, with 18 bases between them. CDR3 length equals 15 residues. CDR3 protein: CASSYMLGGPRGYTF. CDR3 bases: TGTGCCAGCAGTTACATGTTGGGGGGACCGCGAGGCTACACCTTC.

This clonotype was counted at least ten times. The V and J genes are TRBV6-5 and TRBJ2-3, with 10 bases matching TRBD1. The germline gives CDR1 MNHEY, CDR2 SVGAGI. The CDR3 loop spans 15 amino acids. The V segment lost 2 bases and the J segment 1 base; nucleotides outside the gene matches: 0. The CDR3, as DNA: TGTGCCAGCAGTTACGGACAGGGGGGCACAGATACGCAGTATTTT. Translation gives CASSYGQGGTDTQYF.

This clonotype was counted at least ten times. The rearrangement uses TRBV12-3 or TRBV12-4 and TRBJ1-1, with D tentatively TRBD1 (6 bases). The CDR3 totals 13 residues. The ends were cut back, 1 base at V and 6 bases at J, with 9 bases in the middle. DNA for the CDR3: TGTGCCAGCAGTTTAGTGGGGGCCCCTGAAGCTTTCTTT. Protein: CASSLVGAPEAFF.

This clonotype was counted ten times or more. This chain links TRBV6-1 with TRBJ2-7; D is undetermined. This CDR3 has 13 amino acids. Trimming took off 5 bases at V and 2 bases at J, with 10 bases between the two ends. Germline CDR1 reads MNHNS; CDR2 reads SASEGT. CDR3 sequence: CASSRARPYEQYF. The CDR3 DNA follows: TGTGCCAGCAGTCGAGCCCGCCCCTACGAGCAGTACTTC.

J is TRBJ1-1 and V is TRBV6-5; maybe TRBD1 (5 bases). This CDR3 has 15 residues. From germline, CDR1 is MNHEY and CDR2 SVGAGI. Trimming left V 1 base short and J 1 base short, with 10 bases between. The CDR3 region has the DNA TGTGCCAGCAGTTACTACGGGACGGCGAACACTGAAGCTTTCTTT. Protein product: CASSYYGTANTEAFF.

There are many counts of this clonotype. The chain joins TRBV12-3 or TRBV12-4 to TRBJ2-7; D is undetermined. V was pared by 4 bases and J by 0 bases, with 16 bases between. The CDR3 extends over 16 amino acids. This chain's CDR3 is CASSSTPYTSSYEQYF. CDR3 bases: TGTGCCAGCAGTTCAACCCCCTACACCAGCTCCTACGAGCAGTACTTC.

As for this clonotype: This may stem from a read error, because a much larger clone lies one nucleotide away. The J gene is TRBJ2-5, the V gene TRBV4-1; tentatively, D is TRBD2 (6 bases). CDR1 and CDR2 (germline): MGHRA, YSYEKL. The length of the CDR3 is 16 residues. This chain's CDR3 is CASSQDWGRTQETQSF. The DNA of the CDR3 is TGCGCCAGCAGCCAAGATTGGGGGAGGACCCAAGAGACCCAGTCCTTC.

This clonotype was detected a few times. The V call is TRBV6-1, the J call TRBJ2-1; D not certain. The CDR3 has 10 amino acids. V gave up 9 bases and J gave up 7 bases, with 7 bases separating them. Germline V gives CDR1 MNHNS, CDR2 SASEGT. The DNA of the CDR3 is TGTGCCAGGTATACGAATGAGCAGTTCTTC. Protein: CARYTNEQFF.

Ten or more counts support this clonotype. The chain is built from TRBV5-1 and TRBJ1-2; D remains ambiguous. Looked up from germline, CDR1 is SGHRS and CDR2 is YFSETQ. The ends were cut back, 1 base at V and 6 bases at J, with 10 bases in the middle. CDR3 length: 13 residues. CDR3 DNA: TGCGCCAGCAGCTTGCTTGTCGAGGATGGCTACACCTTC. Its protein is CASSLLVEDGYTF.

The chain employs TRBV30 and TRBJ1-1, with D perhaps TRBD1 (6 bases). The CDR3 loop spans 15 amino acids. Trimming took off 8 bases at V and 4 bases at J, with 23 bases between the two ends. In germline, CDR1 is GTSNPN, CDR2 SVGIG (reference sequence). The CDR3, as DNA: TGTGCCCAGTGGAAGAGAGGAGGGGGGCCCACTGAAGCTTTCTTT. This codes for CAQWKRGGGPTEAFF.

This clonotype was counted a single time. V is TRBV12-3 or TRBV12-4 and J is TRBJ2-5; D uncertain. Trimming removed 2 bases from V and 3 bases from J, with 7 bases in between. The CDR3 loop spans 13 amino acids. The chain's CDR3 is CASSLHGEETQYF. CDR3 nucleotide sequence: TGTGCCAGCAGTTTACATGGGGAAGAGACCCAGTACTTC.

This clonotype was seen repeatedly, ten times or more. V usage is TRBV28 and J usage is TRBJ1-5; no definite D call. Germline-derived CDR1 and CDR2 are MDHEN and SYDVKM. V dropped 5 bases and J dropped 0 bases, with 8 bases sitting between them. CDR3 length: 14 amino acids. This CDR3 reads CASSRAYSNQPQHF. The CDR3 region has the DNA TGTGCCAGCAGTCGGGCTTATAGCAATCAGCCCCAGCATTTT.